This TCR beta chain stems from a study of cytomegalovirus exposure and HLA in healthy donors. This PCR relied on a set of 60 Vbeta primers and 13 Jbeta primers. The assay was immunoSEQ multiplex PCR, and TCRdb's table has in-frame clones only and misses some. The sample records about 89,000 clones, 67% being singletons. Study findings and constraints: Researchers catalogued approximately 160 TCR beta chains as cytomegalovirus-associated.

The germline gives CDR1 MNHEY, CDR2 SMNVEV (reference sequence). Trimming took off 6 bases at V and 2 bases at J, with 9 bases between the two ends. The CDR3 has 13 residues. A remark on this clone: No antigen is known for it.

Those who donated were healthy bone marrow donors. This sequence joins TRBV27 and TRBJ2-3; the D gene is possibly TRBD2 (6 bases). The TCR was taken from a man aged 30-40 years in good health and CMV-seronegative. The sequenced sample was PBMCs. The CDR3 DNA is TGTGCCAGCAGGACTAGAATCACAGATACGCAGTATTTT. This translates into CASRTRITDTQYF.